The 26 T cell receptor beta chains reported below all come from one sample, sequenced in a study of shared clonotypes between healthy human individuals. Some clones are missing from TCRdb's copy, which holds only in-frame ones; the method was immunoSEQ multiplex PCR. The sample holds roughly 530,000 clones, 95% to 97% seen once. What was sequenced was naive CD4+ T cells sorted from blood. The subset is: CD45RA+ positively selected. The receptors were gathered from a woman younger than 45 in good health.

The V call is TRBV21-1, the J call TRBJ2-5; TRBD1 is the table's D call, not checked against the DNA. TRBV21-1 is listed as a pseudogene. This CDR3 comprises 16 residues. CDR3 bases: TGTGCCAGCAGCGGGTGCCAACAGGGTTCTCAAGAGACCCAGTACTTC. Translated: CASSGCQQGSQETQYF.

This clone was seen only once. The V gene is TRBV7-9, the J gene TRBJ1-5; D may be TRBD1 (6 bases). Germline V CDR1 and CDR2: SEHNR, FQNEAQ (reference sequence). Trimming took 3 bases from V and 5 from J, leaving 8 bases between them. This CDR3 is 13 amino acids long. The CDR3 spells CASSLGADQPQHF. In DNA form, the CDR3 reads TGTGCCAGCAGCTTGGGGGCTGATCAGCCCCAGCATTTT.

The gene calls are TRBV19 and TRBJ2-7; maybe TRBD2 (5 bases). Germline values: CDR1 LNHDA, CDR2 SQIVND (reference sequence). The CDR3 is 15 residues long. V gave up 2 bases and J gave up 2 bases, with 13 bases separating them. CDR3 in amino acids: CASSIPGKVPYEQYF. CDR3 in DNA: TGTGCCAGTAGTATACCGGGGAAGGTTCCCTACGAGCAGTACTTC.

The CDR3 sequence: CASSASRSSGNTIYF. The CDR3 coding sequence is TGTGCCAGCAGCGCCTCCAGGAGCTCTGGAAACACCATATATTTT. The chain carries TRBV7-9 and TRBJ1-3; D gene unclear. The V end lost 5 bases, the J end lost 0 bases, and 11 bases lay between the germline ends. The CDR3 consists of 15 residues. Germline CDR1 SEHNR, CDR2 FQNEAQ (reference sequence).

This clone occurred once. CDR3 bases: TGTGCCAGCAGCTCAGAGACAGGGAGGACTGAAGCTTTCTTT. Protein sequence: CASSSETGRTEAFF. The chain recombines TRBV5-6 with TRBJ1-1; 7 nucleotides line up with TRBD1. V gave up 3 bases and J gave up 5 bases; unmatched junction bases: 7. CDR3 length: 14 residues. The germline V gene has CDR1 SGHDT and CDR2 YYEEEE.

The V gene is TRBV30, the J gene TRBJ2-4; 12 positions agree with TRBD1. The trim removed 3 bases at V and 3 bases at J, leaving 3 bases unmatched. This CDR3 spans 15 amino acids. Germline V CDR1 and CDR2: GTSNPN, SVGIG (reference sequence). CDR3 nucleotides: TGTGCCTGGAGGGGACAGGGGGCTGGCAAAAACATTCAGTACTTC. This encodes CAWRGQGAGKNIQYF.

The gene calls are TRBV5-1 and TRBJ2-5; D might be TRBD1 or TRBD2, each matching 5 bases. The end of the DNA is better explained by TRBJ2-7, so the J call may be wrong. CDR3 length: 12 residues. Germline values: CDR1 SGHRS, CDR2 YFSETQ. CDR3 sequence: CASRDTRGEQYF. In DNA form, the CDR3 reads TGCGCCAGCAGGGACACTAGGGGCGAGCAGTACTTC.

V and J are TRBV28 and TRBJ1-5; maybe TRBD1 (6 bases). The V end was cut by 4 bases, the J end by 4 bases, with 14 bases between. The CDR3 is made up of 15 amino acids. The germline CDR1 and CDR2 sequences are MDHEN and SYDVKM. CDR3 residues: CASSYTGAGNQPQHF. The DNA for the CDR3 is TGTGCCAGCAGTTACACGGGGGCAGGGAATCAGCCCCAGCATTTT. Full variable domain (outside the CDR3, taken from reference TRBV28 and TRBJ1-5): DVKVTQSSRYLVKRTGEKVFLECVQDMDHENMFWYRQDPGLGLRLIYFSYDVKMKEKGDIPEGYSVSREKKERFSLILESASTNQTSMYLCASSYTGAGNQPQHFGDGTRLSIL.

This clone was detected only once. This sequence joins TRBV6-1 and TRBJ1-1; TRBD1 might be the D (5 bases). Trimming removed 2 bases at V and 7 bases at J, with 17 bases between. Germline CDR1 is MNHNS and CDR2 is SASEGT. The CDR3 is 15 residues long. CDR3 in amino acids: CASSESRTWEGEAFF. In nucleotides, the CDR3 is TGTGCCAGCAGTGAATCTAGGACATGGGAGGGTGAAGCTTTCTTT.

Here the CDR3 reads CASSQGQGEVNEQFF. In DNA, the CDR3 is TGTGCCAGCAGCCAGGGACAGGGTGAGGTCAATGAGCAGTTCTTC. The chain recombines TRBV5-4 with TRBJ2-1, with 9 positions matching TRBD1. This CDR3 region has 15 residues. V was pared by 4 bases and J by 6 bases, with 8 bases of the junction left unmatched. From germline, CDR1 is SGHNT and CDR2 YYREEE (reference sequence).

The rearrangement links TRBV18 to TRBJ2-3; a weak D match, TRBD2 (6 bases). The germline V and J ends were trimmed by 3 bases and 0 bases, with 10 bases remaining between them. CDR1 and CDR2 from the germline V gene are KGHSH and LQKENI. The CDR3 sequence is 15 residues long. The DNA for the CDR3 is TGTGCCAGCTCACCGCGACGGGAGAGCACAGATACGCAGTATTTT. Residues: CASSPRRESTDTQYF.

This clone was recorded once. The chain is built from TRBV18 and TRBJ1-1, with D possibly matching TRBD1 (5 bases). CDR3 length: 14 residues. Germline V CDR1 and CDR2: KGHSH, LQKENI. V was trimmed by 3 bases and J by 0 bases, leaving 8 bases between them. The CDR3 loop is CASSPGGVNTEAFF. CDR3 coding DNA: TGTGCCAGCTCACCGGGGGGTGTGAACACTGAAGCTTTCTTT.

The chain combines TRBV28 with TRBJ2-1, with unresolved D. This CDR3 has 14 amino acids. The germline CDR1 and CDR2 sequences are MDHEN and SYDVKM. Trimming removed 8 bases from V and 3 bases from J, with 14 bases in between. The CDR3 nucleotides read TGTGCCAGCGCACCCTCCCGCGGCTACAATGAGCAGTTCTTC. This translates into CASAPSRGYNEQFF. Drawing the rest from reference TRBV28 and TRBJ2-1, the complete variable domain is DVKVTQSSRYLVKRTGEKVFLECVQDMDHENMFWYRQDPGLGLRLIYFSYDVKMKEKGDIPEGYSVSREKKERFSLILESASTNQTSMYLCASAPSRGYNEQFFGPGTRLTVL.

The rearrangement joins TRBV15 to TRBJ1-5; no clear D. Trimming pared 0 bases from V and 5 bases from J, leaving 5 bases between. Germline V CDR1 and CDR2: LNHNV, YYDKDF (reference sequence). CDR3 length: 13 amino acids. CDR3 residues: CATSRELHQPQHF. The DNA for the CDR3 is TGTGCCACCAGCAGAGAGTTGCATCAGCCCCAGCATTTT. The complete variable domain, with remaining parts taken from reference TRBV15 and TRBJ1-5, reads DAMVIQNPRYQVTQFGKPVTLSCSQTLNHNVMYWYQQKSSQAPKLLFHYYDKDFNNEADTPDNFQSRRPNTSFCFLDIRSPGLGDTAMYLCATSRELHQPQHFGDGTRLSIL.

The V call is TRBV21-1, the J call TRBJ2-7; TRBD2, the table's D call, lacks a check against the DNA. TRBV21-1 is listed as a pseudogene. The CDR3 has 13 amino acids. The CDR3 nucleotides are TGTGCCAGCAGCAAGGGGACTAGCAACGAGCAGTACTTC. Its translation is CASSKGTSNEQYF.

CDR3 bases: TGTGCCAGCAGCTTAGTAGAAGGTACCGGGGAGCTGTTTTTT. Translated, it gives CASSLVEGTGELFF. V usage is TRBV7-6 and J usage is TRBJ2-2, with no clear D. The CDR3 spans 14 residues. Looked up from germline, CDR1 is SGHVS and CDR2 is FNYEAQ. Trimming left V 1 base short and J 5 bases short, with 8 bases between.

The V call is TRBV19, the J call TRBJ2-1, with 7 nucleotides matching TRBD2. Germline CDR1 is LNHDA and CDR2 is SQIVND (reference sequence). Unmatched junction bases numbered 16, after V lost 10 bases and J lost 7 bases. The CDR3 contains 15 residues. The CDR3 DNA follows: TGTGCCACCCAAACTGGACCCTGGGGAGGGAATGAGCAGTTCTTC. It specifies CATQTGPWGGNEQFF.

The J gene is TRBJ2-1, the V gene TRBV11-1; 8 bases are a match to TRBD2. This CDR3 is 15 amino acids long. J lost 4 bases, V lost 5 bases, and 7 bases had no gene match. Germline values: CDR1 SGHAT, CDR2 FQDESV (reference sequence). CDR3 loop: CASSGKRESYNEQFF. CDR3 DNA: TGTGCCAGCAGCGGAAAGCGGGAGTCGTACAATGAGCAGTTCTTC. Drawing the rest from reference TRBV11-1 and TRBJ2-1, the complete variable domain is EAEVAQSPRYKITEKSQAVAFWCDPISGHATLYWYRQILGQGPELLVQFQDESVVDDSQLPKDRFSAERLKGVDSTLKIQPAELGDSAMYLCASSGKRESYNEQFFGPGTRLTVL.

The DNA for the CDR3 is TGTGCCAGCAGTCCCCAACCGGGACGGGGCTTCTTC. It translates to CASSPQPGRGFF. The rearrangement joins TRBV28 to TRBJ2-1, with D perhaps being TRBD1 or TRBD2 (5 bases each). Germline CDR1 MDHEN, CDR2 SYDVKM. The CDR3 length is 12 residues. Between the trimmed V and J ends, which lost 5 bases and 16 bases, there was a span of 18 bases.

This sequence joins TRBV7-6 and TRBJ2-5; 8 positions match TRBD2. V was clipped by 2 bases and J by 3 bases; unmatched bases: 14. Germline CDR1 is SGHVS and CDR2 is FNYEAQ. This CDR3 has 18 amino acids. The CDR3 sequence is CASSLRIREGRGKETQYF. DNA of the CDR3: TGTGCCAGCAGCTTACGGATCCGGGAGGGCCGCGGTAAAGAGACCCAGTACTTC.

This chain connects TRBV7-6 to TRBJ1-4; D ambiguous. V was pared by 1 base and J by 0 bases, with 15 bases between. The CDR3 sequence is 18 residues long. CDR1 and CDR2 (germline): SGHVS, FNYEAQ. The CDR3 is CASSLGGMGFATNEKLFF. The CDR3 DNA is TGTGCCAGCAGCTTAGGAGGCATGGGATTTGCAACTAATGAAAAACTGTTTTTT.

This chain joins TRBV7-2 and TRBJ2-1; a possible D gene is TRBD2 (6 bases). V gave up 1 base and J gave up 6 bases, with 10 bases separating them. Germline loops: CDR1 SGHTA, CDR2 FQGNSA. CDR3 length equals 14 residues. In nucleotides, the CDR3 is TGTGCCAGCAGCTTAGTGTTTAGCGGCAATGAGCAGTTCTTC. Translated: CASSLVFSGNEQFF.

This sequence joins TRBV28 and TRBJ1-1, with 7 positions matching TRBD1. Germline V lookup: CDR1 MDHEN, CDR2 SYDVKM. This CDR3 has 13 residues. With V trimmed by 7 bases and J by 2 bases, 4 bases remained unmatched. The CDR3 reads CASKTGVNTEAFF. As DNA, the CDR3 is TGTGCCAGCAAAACAGGGGTTAACACTGAAGCTTTCTTT.

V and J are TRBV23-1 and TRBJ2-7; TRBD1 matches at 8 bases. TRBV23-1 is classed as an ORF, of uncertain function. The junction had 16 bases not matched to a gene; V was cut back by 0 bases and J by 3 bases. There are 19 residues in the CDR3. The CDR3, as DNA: TGCGCCAGCAGTCAATCCCTCGTCGACAGGGGCGAAATCGACTACGAGCAGTACTTC. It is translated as CASSQSLVDRGEIDYEQYF.

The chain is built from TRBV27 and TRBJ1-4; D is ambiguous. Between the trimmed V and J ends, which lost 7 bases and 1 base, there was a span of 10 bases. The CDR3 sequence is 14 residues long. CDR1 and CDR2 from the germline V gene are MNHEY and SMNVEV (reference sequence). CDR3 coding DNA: TGTGCCAGCAAGCCCTCCTTAACTAATGAAAAACTGTTTTTT. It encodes CASKPSLTNEKLFF.

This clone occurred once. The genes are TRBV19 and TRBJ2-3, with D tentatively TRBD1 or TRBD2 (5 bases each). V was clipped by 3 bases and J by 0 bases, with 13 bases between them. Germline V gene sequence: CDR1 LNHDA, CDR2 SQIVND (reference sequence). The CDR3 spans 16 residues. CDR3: CASSMGPPPSTDTQYF. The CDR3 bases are TGTGCCAGTAGTATGGGACCTCCCCCTAGCACAGATACGCAGTATTTT.